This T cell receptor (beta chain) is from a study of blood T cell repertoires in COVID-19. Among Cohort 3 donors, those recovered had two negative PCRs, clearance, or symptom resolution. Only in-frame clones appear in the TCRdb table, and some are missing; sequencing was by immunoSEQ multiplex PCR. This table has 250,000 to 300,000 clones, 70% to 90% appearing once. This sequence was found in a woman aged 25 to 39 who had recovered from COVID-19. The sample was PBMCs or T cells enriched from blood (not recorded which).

Written as DNA, the CDR3 is TGTGCCACCAGCAGTTTGGTACCCCAGGGTTTCTTAACCCACGAGCAGTACTTC. As protein: CATSSLVPQGFLTHEQYF. V is TRBV15 and J is TRBJ2-7, with D perhaps TRBD1 (5 bases). This CDR3 has 18 residues. Trimming took off 3 bases at V and 5 bases at J, with 26 bases between the two ends. CDR1 and CDR2 (germline): LNHNV, YYDKDF (reference sequence).